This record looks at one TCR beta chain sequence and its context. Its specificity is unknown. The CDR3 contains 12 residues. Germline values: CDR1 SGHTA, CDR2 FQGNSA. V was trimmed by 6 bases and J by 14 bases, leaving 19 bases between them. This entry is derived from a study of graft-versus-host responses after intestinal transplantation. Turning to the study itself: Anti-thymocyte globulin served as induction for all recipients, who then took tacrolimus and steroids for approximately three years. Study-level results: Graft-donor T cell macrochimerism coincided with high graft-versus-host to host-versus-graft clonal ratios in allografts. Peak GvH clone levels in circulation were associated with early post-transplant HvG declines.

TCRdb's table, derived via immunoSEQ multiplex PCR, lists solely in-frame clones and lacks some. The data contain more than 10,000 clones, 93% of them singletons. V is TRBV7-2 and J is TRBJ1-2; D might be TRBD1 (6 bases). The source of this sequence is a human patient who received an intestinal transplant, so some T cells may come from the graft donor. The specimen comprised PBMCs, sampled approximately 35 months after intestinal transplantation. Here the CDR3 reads CASSLLHRDWTF. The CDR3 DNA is TGTGCCAGCAGTCTCTTACACAGGGATTGGACCTTC.